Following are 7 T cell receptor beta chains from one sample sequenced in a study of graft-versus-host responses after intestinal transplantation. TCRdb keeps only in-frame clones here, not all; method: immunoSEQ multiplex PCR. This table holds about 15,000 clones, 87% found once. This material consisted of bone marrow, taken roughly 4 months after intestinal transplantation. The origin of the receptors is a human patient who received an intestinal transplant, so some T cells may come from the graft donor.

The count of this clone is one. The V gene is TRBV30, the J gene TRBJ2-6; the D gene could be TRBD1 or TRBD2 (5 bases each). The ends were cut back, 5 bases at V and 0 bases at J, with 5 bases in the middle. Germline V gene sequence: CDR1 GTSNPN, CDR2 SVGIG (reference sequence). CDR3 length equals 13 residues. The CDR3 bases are TGTGCCTGGGGGGGCTCTGGGGCCAACGTCCTGACTTTC. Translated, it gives CAWGGSGANVLTF.

In DNA, the CDR3 is TGTGCCAGCAGGCCTGGGACAGGCAACACCGGGGAGCTGTTTTTT. It codes for CASRPGTGNTGELFF. This chain connects TRBV28 to TRBJ2-2; 8 nucleotides agree with TRBD1. V shed 6 bases and J 2 bases; nucleotides not matched to a gene: 5. Germline CDR1 reads MDHEN; CDR2 reads SYDVKM. This CDR3 region has 15 residues.

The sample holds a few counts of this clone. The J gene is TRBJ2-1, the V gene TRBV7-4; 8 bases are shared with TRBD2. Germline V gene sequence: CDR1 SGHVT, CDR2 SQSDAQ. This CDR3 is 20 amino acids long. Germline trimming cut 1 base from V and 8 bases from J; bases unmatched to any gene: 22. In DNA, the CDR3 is TGTGCCAGCAGCTTAGTTCGCCGCCCGGGACTAGTCGGAAAGGGCGATGAGCAGTTCTTC. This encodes CASSLVRRPGLVGKGDEQFF.

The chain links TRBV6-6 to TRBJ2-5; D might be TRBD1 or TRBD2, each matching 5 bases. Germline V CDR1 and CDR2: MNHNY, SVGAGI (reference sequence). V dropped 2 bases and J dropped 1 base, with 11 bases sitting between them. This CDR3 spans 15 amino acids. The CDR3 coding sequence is TGTGCCAGCAGTTACGGGGGACGGATCCAAGAGACCCAGTACTTC. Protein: CASSYGGRIQETQYF.

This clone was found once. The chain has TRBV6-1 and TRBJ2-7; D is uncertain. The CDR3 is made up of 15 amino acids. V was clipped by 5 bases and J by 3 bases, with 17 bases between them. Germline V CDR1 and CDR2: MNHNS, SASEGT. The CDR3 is CASSSRLDGFYEQYF. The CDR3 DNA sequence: TGTGCCAGCAGTTCACGGTTGGATGGCTTCTACGAGCAGTACTTC.

The CDR3 region has the DNA TGCAGTGCTAGAATAGTCATTACGCAGTATTTT. The encoded protein is CSARIVITQYF. The chain carries TRBV20-1 and TRBJ2-3; D remains ambiguous. Germline V CDR1 and CDR2: DFQATT, SNEGSKA (reference sequence). This CDR3 has 11 residues. The V and J ends lost 2 bases and 8 bases respectively, with 8 bases between them.

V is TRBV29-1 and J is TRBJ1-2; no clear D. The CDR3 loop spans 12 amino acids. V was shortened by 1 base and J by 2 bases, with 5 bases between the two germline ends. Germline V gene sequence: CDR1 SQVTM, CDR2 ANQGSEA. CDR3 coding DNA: TGCAGCGTTGAAGGCAAGAACTATGGCTACACCTTC. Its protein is CSVEGKNYGYTF.